This T cell receptor (beta chain) was identified during a study of OX40 agonist ivuxolimab in advanced cancers. This clone has ten or more counts. TCRdb keeps only in-frame clones here, not all; method: immunoSEQ multiplex PCR. The sample holds tens of thousands of clones, more than 90% seen once. Germline values: CDR1 SGHDT, CDR2 YYEEEE. This CDR3 comprises 14 residues. The V and J ends lost 1 base and 5 bases respectively, with 12 bases between them. Specimen: CD4+ or CD8+ T cells sorted from blood, collected in a trial of the OX40 agonist ivuxolimab. The receptor was derived from an adult with an advanced solid tumor such as melanoma, head and neck, liver or kidney cancer. The chain is built from TRBV5-6 and TRBJ1-2; D is perhaps TRBD1 (6 bases). Written as DNA, the CDR3 is TGTGCCAGCAGCTTGATGGGGGGCGGTTATGGCTACACCTTC. This codes for CASSLMGGGYGYTF.